This T cell receptor (beta chain) was captured in a study of beta chain features in type 1 diabetes. General study points: The VDJ junctions of type 1 diabetes patients carried fewer insertions and more deletions. Type 1 diabetes patients had TCRB CDR3s that were shorter (moderately but significantly so) in all four CD4+ subsets.

This CDR3 comprises 12 residues. Between the trimmed V and J ends, which lost 3 bases and 2 bases, there was a span of 7 bases. The germline V gene encodes CDR1 SQVTM and CDR2 ANQGSEA. The investigators reverse transcribed all of the isolated RNA, so they sequenced expressed TCRB transcripts. Clones were read by immunoSEQ multiplex PCR, and TCRdb kept only the in-frame ones, dropping some. This table holds about 260,000 clones, around 25% found once. This clone was recorded a few times. Antigen unknown. The clonotype was recovered from a woman younger than 45 with type 1 diabetes. The chain uses TRBV29-1 and TRBJ2-5; no clear D. The specimen sequenced was naive CD4+ T cells from blood. The CDR3 DNA sequence: TGCAGCGTTGACCCTAATCAAGAGACCCAGTACTTC. Residues: CSVDPNQETQYF.